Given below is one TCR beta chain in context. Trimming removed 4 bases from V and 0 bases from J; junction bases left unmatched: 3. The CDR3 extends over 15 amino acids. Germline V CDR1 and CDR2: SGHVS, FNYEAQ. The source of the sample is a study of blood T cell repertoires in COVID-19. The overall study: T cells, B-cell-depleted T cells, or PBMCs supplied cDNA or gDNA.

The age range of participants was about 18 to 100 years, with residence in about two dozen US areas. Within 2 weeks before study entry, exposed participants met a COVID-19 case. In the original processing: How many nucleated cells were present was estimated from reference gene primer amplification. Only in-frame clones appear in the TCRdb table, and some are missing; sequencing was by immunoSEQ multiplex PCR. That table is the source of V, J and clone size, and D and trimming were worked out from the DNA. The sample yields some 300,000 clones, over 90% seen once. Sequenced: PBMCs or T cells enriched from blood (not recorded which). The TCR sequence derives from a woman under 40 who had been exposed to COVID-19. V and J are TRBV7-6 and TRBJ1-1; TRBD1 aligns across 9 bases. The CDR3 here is CASSSGQGLNTEAFF. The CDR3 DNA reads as TGTGCCAGCAGCTCCGGACAGGGGCTGAACACTGAAGCTTTCTTT.